Here is one T cell receptor beta chain with its context. The sample originates from a study of blood T cell repertoires in COVID-19. The study recruited people aged about 18 to 90 years across 24 US areas. In assigning cohorts, the study relied on participant-reported clinical history. Only in-frame clones appear in the TCRdb table, and some are missing; sequencing was by immunoSEQ multiplex PCR. Here the sample spans around 300,000 clones, 88% being singletons. The V gene's germline CDR1 is SGHVS and CDR2 FNYEAQ. V lost 5 bases to trimming and J lost 3 bases, with 20 bases between them. The CDR3 extends over 16 amino acids.

The V gene is TRBV7-6, the J gene TRBJ2-7, with D maybe TRBD1 (5 bases). The clonotype originates from a woman aged 60 to 75 in a cohort exposed to, infected with or recovered from COVID-19 (not recorded which). Material: PBMCs or T cells enriched from blood (not recorded which). CDR3 DNA: TGTGCCAGCAGCGCCCGAGGTGGGGCGACTGGCTACGAGCAGTACTTC. As protein: CASSARGGATGYEQYF.